What follows are 10 T cell receptor beta chains derived from one specimen sequenced in a study of blood T cell repertoires in COVID-19 (dated by TCRdb to about 2020). The library was obtained by the immunoSEQ multiplex PCR assay. As stored in TCRdb, this immuneACCESS dataset retains in-frame rearrangements with V and J assigned. A fraction of the clones does not appear; measured against another copy, unresolved V genes explain less than half of the discrepancy, and the remainder lacks a known reason. The sample contains some 30,000 clones, roughly 89% of them found a single time. Roughly 28% of the sample lies in the top ten. The sequenced material came from peripheral blood. These receptors were collected from an elderly man with acute or convalescent COVID-19.

The chain links TRBV28 to TRBJ2-7, with TRBD1 identical over 10 bases. This CDR3 spans 15 amino acids. V trimming: 6 bases; J trimming: 3 bases; junction bases outside the gene matches: 8. Germline CDR1 reads MDHEN; CDR2 reads SYDVKM. The CDR3 protein is CASSQPGQGNYEQYF. DNA of the CDR3: TGTGCCAGCAGCCAACCGGGACAGGGGAACTACGAGCAGTACTTC.

The chain uses TRBV28 and TRBJ2-5, with a weak D call TRBD2 (5 bases). The CDR3 extends over 14 amino acids. The V end lost 6 bases, the J end lost 5 bases, and 16 bases lay between the germline ends. Germline CDR1 reads MDHEN; CDR2 reads SYDVKM. Here the CDR3 reads CASSRHSSFETQYF. The CDR3 coding sequence is TGTGCCAGCAGCCGCCACTCTAGCTTCGAGACCCAGTACTTC.

The rearrangement uses TRBV24-1 and TRBJ2-1; TRBD1 agrees at 11 bases. V trimming: 4 bases; J trimming: 6 bases; junction bases outside the gene matches: 4. CDR3 length: 15 residues. The germline CDR1 and CDR2 sequences are KGHDR and SFDVKD. CDR3 amino acids: CATSDGTGGFNEQFF. The CDR3 DNA sequence: TGTGCCACCAGTGACGGGACAGGGGGATTCAATGAGCAGTTCTTC.

This sequence joins TRBV25-1 and TRBJ1-6; D perhaps matches TRBD1 (5 bases). Germline lookup yields CDR1 MGHDK and CDR2 SYGVNS. CDR3 length: 15 residues. Trimming removed 3 bases from V and 7 bases from J, with 13 bases in between. The CDR3 protein is CASSDLGGGNSPLHF. The CDR3 DNA sequence: TGTGCCAGCAGTGATTTGGGGGGTGGGAATTCACCCCTCCACTTT. Looking up the rest from reference TRBV25-1 and TRBJ1-6 gives the full variable domain: EADIYQTPRYLVIGTGKKITLECSQTMGHDKMYWYQQDPGMELHLIHYSYGVNSTEKGDLSSESTVSRIRTEHFPLTLESARPSHTSQYLCASSDLGGGNSPLHFGNGTRLTVT.

The chain uses TRBV2 and TRBJ2-5, with 13 bases lining up with TRBD2. Per germline, CDR1 SNHLY and CDR2 FYNNEI. The CDR3 runs to 19 residues. After removal of 3 bases from V and 5 bases from J, the junction contained 15 bases not matched to a gene. This CDR3 reads CASSDPADGLAGVGETQYF. The CDR3 bases are TGTGCCAGCAGTGATCCTGCAGATGGACTAGCGGGAGTGGGCGAGACCCAGTACTTC. The full variable domain, with the rest looked up from reference TRBV2 and TRBJ2-5, is EPEVTQTPSHQVTQMGQEVILRCVPISNHLYFYWYRQILGQKVEFLVSFYNNEISEKSEIFDDQFSVERPDGSNFTLKIRSTKLEDSAMYFCASSDPADGLAGVGETQYFGPGTRLLVL.

The rearrangement joins TRBV11-2 to TRBJ2-1; the match to TRBD2 covers 8 bases. The CDR3 has 16 residues. V lost 0 bases to trimming and J lost 3 bases; unmatched junction nucleotides: 4. Germline lookup yields CDR1 SGHAT and CDR2 FQNNGV. Here the CDR3 DNA reads TGTGCCAGCAGCTTAGAATGGAGCGGGAGCTACAATGAGCAGTTCTTC. Translating gives CASSLEWSGSYNEQFF.

The chain joins TRBV5-4 to TRBJ2-7; 12 bases line up with TRBD2. After removal of 4 bases from V and 7 bases from J, the junction contained 6 bases not matched to a gene. Germline assignment: CDR1 SGHNT and CDR2 YYREEE (reference sequence). The CDR3 length is 14 residues. This chain's CDR3 is CASSRRLAGVEQYF. The CDR3 DNA follows: TGTGCCAGCAGCCGAAGACTAGCGGGAGTAGAGCAGTACTTC.

The chain links TRBV6-5 to TRBJ1-5, with D maybe TRBD1 (5 bases). CDR1 and CDR2 from the germline V gene are MNHEY and SVGAGI. The V end was cut by 10 bases, the J end by 11 bases, with 18 bases between. The CDR3 covers 12 residues. The CDR3 coding sequence is TGTGCCACCCCCCGACAGCAGTCGGCCCAGCATTTT. Its translation: CATPRQQSAQHF.

The rearrangement joins TRBV12-3 or TRBV12-4 to TRBJ2-1, with D unclear. The V and J ends lost 6 bases and 14 bases respectively, with 11 bases between them. The length of the CDR3 is 10 residues. The CDR3 DNA reads TGTGCCAGCAGCCTGGCCTCCGAGTTCTTC. It specifies CASSLASEFF.

V is TRBV5-1 and J is TRBJ2-7, with 9 bases fitting TRBD1. Germline V lookup: CDR1 SGHRS, CDR2 YFSETQ. V lost 2 bases and J lost 3; bases outside the gene matches: 3. CDR3 length equals 14 residues. Here the CDR3 reads CASSLGDRDYEQYF. Written as DNA, the CDR3 is TGCGCCAGCAGCTTAGGGGACAGGGACTACGAGCAGTACTTC.